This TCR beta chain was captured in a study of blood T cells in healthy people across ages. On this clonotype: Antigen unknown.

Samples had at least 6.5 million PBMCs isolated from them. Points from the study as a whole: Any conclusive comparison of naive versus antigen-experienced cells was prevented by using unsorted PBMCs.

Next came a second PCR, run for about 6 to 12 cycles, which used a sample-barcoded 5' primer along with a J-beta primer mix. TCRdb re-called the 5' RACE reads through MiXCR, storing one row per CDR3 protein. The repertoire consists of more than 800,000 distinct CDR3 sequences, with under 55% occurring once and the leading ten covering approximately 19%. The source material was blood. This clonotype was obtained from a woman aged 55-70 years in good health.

Written as DNA, the CDR3 is TGTGCCAGCAGCCAGGAGCGGGGCACCGGGGAGCTGTTTTTT. Its protein is CASSQERGTGELFF. V is TRBV7-6 and J is TRBJ2-2; the match to TRBD2 covers 7 bases. Germline assignment: CDR1 SGHVS and CDR2 FNYEAQ. The CDR3 length is 14 residues. After removal of 5 bases from V and 4 bases from J, the junction contained 4 bases not matched to a gene.